This is a list of T cell receptor beta chains from one sample in a study of T cell responses to AZD1222 COVID-19 vaccine. Assay: immunoSEQ multiplex PCR; the TCRdb copy retains only in-frame clones and omits some. The sample has about 120,000 clones; roughly 88% are singletons. The sample consisted of peripheral blood, taken 28 days after the second AZD1222 dose. Receptors originate from an adult who received the AZD1222 COVID-19 vaccine. Both conserved end residues are part of each CDR3. Each record gives: D gene, J gene, clone size, V gene, CDR3 protein, CDR3 DNA. A D gene is named only where the DNA matches it firmly. Clone size appears in some rows only: once, few, many, or a class for an expanded clone.

d_call: -; j_call: TRBJ1-5; clone_size: -; v_call: TRBV9; cdr3_aa: CASSVDGQTKNQPQHF; cdr3_nt: TGTGCCAGCAGCGTAGACGGACAGACGAAAAATCAGCCCCAGCATTTT
d_call: -; j_call: TRBJ2-3; clone_size: -; v_call: TRBV5-8; cdr3_aa: CASSKRGFWGTDTQYF; cdr3_nt: TGTGCCAGCAGCAAAAGGGGGTTCTGGGGCACAGATACGCAGTATTTT
d_call: -; j_call: TRBJ2-1; clone_size: -; v_call: TRBV10-1; cdr3_aa: CASSESAGANEQFF; cdr3_nt: TGCGCCAGCAGTGAGTCGGCAGGAGCGAATGAGCAGTTCTTC
d_call: -; j_call: TRBJ1-3; clone_size: -; v_call: TRBV9; cdr3_aa: CASSVGGSTGNTIYF; cdr3_nt: TGTGCCAGCAGCGTAGGGGGATCCACTGGAAACACCATATATTTT
d_call: -; j_call: TRBJ1-6; clone_size: -; v_call: TRBV3-1/TRBV3-2; cdr3_aa: CASSQNKGGTPLHF; cdr3_nt: TGTGCCAGCAGCCAAAACAAAGGCGGGACCCCCCTCCACTTT
d_call: -; j_call: TRBJ2-3; clone_size: -; v_call: TRBV21-1; cdr3_aa: CASRDLAGGAATDTQYF; cdr3_nt: TGTGCCAGCAGGGACTTGGCGGGGGGGGCAGCCACAGATACGCAGTATTTT
d_call: -; j_call: TRBJ1-2; clone_size: once; v_call: TRBV20-1; cdr3_aa: CSARRDYRYTF; cdr3_nt: TGCAGTGCTAGACGGGACTATCGCTACACCTTC
d_call: -; j_call: TRBJ1-1; clone_size: few; v_call: TRBV6-2/TRBV6-3; cdr3_aa: CASSYNRSSGIIALNTEAFF; cdr3_nt: TGTGCCAGCAGTTACAATCGAAGCTCGGGGATTATAGCTTTGAACACTGAAGCTTTCTTT
d_call: -; j_call: TRBJ1-2; clone_size: -; v_call: TRBV18; cdr3_aa: CASSPYGGSYGYTF; cdr3_nt: TGTGCCAGCTCACCATACGGGGGTAGCTATGGCTACACCTTC
d_call: TRBD1; j_call: TRBJ1-1; clone_size: once; v_call: TRBV7-9; cdr3_aa: CASSLMAGGVTEAFF; cdr3_nt: TGTGCCAGCAGCTTAATGGCAGGGGGGGTCACTGAAGCTTTCTTT
d_call: -; j_call: TRBJ1-3; clone_size: -; v_call: TRBV6-5; cdr3_aa: CASSYPQGNFENTIYF; cdr3_nt: TGTGCCAGCAGTTACCCTCAGGGTAACTTCGAAAACACCATATATTTT
d_call: TRBD2; j_call: TRBJ2-3; clone_size: few; v_call: TRBV18; cdr3_aa: CASSPPGLAGVSQYF; cdr3_nt: TGTGCCAGCTCACCTCCGGGACTAGCGGGGGTTTCGCAGTATTTT
d_call: TRBD1; j_call: TRBJ1-4; clone_size: -; v_call: TRBV4-3; cdr3_aa: CASSHDRATNEKLFF; cdr3_nt: TGCGCCAGCAGCCACGACAGGGCAACTAATGAAAAACTGTTTTTT
d_call: -; j_call: TRBJ1-3; clone_size: -; v_call: TRBV2; cdr3_aa: CASSELGNTIYF; cdr3_nt: TGTGCCAGCAGTGAATTAGGAAACACCATATATTTT
d_call: -; j_call: TRBJ1-4; clone_size: -; v_call: TRBV7-2; cdr3_aa: CASGVGGLGEKLFF; cdr3_nt: TGTGCCAGCGGCGTAGGGGGTCTGGGTGAAAAACTGTTTTTT
d_call: -; j_call: TRBJ2-7; clone_size: few; v_call: TRBV4-2; cdr3_aa: CASSQRTDDYEQYF; cdr3_nt: TGTGCCAGCAGCCAACGGACAGACGACTACGAGCAGTACTTC
d_call: TRBD2; j_call: TRBJ2-1; clone_size: -; v_call: TRBV9; cdr3_aa: CASSVGVARGDEQFF; cdr3_nt: TGTGCCAGCAGCGTAGGGGTAGCGCGGGGGGACGAGCAGTTCTTC
d_call: -; j_call: TRBJ1-1; clone_size: -; v_call: TRBV6-5; cdr3_aa: CASRGVSGNTEAFF; cdr3_nt: TGTGCCAGCAGGGGAGTTTCGGGGAACACTGAAGCTTTCTTT
d_call: -; j_call: TRBJ2-5; clone_size: -; v_call: TRBV24-1; cdr3_aa: CATSDYETQYF; cdr3_nt: TGTGCCACCAGTGATTATGAGACCCAGTACTTC
d_call: -; j_call: TRBJ1-1; clone_size: -; v_call: TRBV29-1; cdr3_aa: CSVELNTEAFF; cdr3_nt: TGCAGCGTTGAACTTAACACTGAAGCTTTCTTT
d_call: -; j_call: TRBJ2-2; clone_size: -; v_call: TRBV19; cdr3_aa: CASSPYGSANTGELFF; cdr3_nt: TGTGCCAGTAGTCCCTATGGCAGCGCGAACACCGGGGAGCTGTTTTTT
d_call: -; j_call: TRBJ1-1; clone_size: once; v_call: TRBV19; cdr3_aa: CASNARYNTEAFF; cdr3_nt: TGTGCCAGTAATGCCAGATACAACACTGAAGCTTTCTTT
d_call: TRBD1; j_call: TRBJ1-2; clone_size: -; v_call: TRBV5-6; cdr3_aa: CASSSWTGGPGYTF; cdr3_nt: TGTGCCAGCAGCTCCTGGACAGGGGGCCCTGGCTACACCTTC
d_call: -; j_call: TRBJ1-1; clone_size: -; v_call: TRBV7-2; cdr3_aa: CASSEWGGTEAFF; cdr3_nt: TGTGCCAGCAGCGAATGGGGAGGGACTGAAGCTTTCTTT
d_call: TRBD1; j_call: TRBJ2-2; clone_size: -; v_call: TRBV3-1/TRBV3-2; cdr3_aa: CASSPTGTGFGGELFF; cdr3_nt: TGTGCCAGCAGCCCCACCGGGACAGGGTTCGGCGGGGAGCTGTTTTTT
d_call: -; j_call: TRBJ2-2; clone_size: -; v_call: TRBV9; cdr3_aa: CASQGGSGNTGELFF; cdr3_nt: TGTGCCAGCCAGGGGGGTTCGGGAAACACCGGGGAGCTGTTTTTT
d_call: -; j_call: TRBJ2-7; clone_size: -; v_call: TRBV5-1; cdr3_aa: CASSLVAGARGNYEQYF; cdr3_nt: TGCGCCAGCAGCTTGGTGGCAGGGGCTAGGGGTAATTACGAGCAGTACTTC
d_call: -; j_call: TRBJ1-2; clone_size: few; v_call: TRBV28; cdr3_aa: CASSATRGYTF; cdr3_nt: TGTGCCAGCAGTGCCACTCGGGGCTACACCTTC
d_call: -; j_call: TRBJ2-7; clone_size: -; v_call: TRBV20-1; cdr3_aa: CSASSSDEQYF; cdr3_nt: TGCAGTGCTAGTAGCTCTGACGAGCAGTACTTC
d_call: TRBD1; j_call: TRBJ2-5; clone_size: -; v_call: TRBV12-5; cdr3_aa: CASGPGTGETQYF; cdr3_nt: TGTGCTAGTGGGCCCGGGACAGGGGAGACCCAGTACTTC
d_call: TRBD1; j_call: TRBJ1-3; clone_size: -; v_call: TRBV6-5; cdr3_aa: CASSQSRGLGNTIYF; cdr3_nt: TGTGCCAGCAGCCAGTCCAGGGGGCTCGGAAACACCATATATTTT
d_call: TRBD1; j_call: TRBJ2-7; clone_size: -; v_call: TRBV6-5; cdr3_aa: CASSYTTGTGSEQYF; cdr3_nt: TGTGCCAGCAGTTACACAACCGGGACAGGGTCCGAGCAGTACTTC